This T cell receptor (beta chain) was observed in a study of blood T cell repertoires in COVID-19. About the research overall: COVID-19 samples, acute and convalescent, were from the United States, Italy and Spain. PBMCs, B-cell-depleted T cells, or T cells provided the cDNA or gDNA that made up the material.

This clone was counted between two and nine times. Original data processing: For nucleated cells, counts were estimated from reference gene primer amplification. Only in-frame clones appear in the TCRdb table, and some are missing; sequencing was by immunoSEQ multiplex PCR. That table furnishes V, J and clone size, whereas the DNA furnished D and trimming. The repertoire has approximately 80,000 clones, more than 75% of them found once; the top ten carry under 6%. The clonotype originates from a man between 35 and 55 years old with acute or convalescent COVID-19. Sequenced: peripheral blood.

DNA for the CDR3: TGTGCCACCTCAGACTATCGGCTCGAGCAGTACTTC. This sequence encodes CATSDYRLEQYF. The chain recombines TRBV5-4 with TRBJ2-7; the D gene is possibly TRBD2 (5 bases). The CDR3 spans 12 residues. CDR1 is SGHNT, CDR2 YYREEE, per germline (reference sequence). The V end was cut by 9 bases, the J end by 6 bases, with 16 bases between.